A single sample is the source of the 2 T cell receptor beta chains below, sequenced in a study of cytomegalovirus exposure and HLA in healthy donors. Primers included in the PCR were 60 Vbeta and 13 Jbeta primers. Assay: immunoSEQ multiplex PCR; the TCRdb copy retains only in-frame clones and omits some. The sample has 120,000 or so clones; 83% are singletons. The material sequenced was PBMCs. The source of these receptors is a man aged 18 to 29 in good health and CMV-seropositive.

The chain uses TRBV29-1 and TRBJ2-3; TRBD1 aligns across 7 bases. The trim removed 6 bases at V and 2 bases at J, leaving 8 bases unmatched. Germline lookup yields CDR1 SQVTM and CDR2 ANQGSEA. The CDR3 sequence is 14 residues long. The chain's CDR3 is CSVQTGVHTDTQYF. The CDR3 coding sequence is TGCAGCGTGCAAACAGGGGTCCACACAGATACGCAGTATTTT.

The chain carries TRBV7-2 and TRBJ2-3; 10 bases are a match to TRBD2. Germline-derived CDR1 and CDR2 are SGHTA and FQGNSA. The CDR3 contains 17 residues. V trimming: 1 base; J trimming: 2 bases; junction bases outside the gene matches: 6. This chain's CDR3 is CASSLGVLAGNTDTQYF. In DNA, the CDR3 is TGTGCCAGCAGCTTAGGGGTACTAGCGGGGAACACAGATACGCAGTATTTT.